The entry below describes one TCR beta chain. Its antigen is not identified. This entry is derived from a study of shared clonotypes between healthy human individuals. Study-level points and caveats: Sequencing depth was predicted to influence how clonotypes are shared among donors. Non-shared clonotypes displayed generation probabilities falling below those of clonotypes present in all four donors.

Sequenced by immunoSEQ multiplex PCR; TCRdb stores in-frame clones only, minus some. The sample contains some 1.5 million clones, roughly 96% of which appear only once. This clonotype originated in a man aged 30 to 39 in good health. Material for sequencing was naive CD4+ T cells sorted from blood. Subset described: CD45RA+ positively selected.

CDR3 protein: CASSLYAGTSEAFF. The DNA of the CDR3 is TGTGCCAGCAGCTTATACGCAGGGACCTCTGAAGCTTTCTTT. The chain couples TRBV5-8 to TRBJ1-1; D perhaps matches TRBD1 (5 bases). The CDR3 covers 14 residues. Trimming removed 2 bases from V and 6 bases from J, with 14 bases in between. Per germline, CDR1 SGHTS and CDR2 YDEGEE.